This T cell receptor beta chain was found in a study of early T cells in non-severe SARS-CoV-2 infection (dated by TCRdb to about 2021). Background on the whole study: Because TCR sequencing was done on bulk RNA from unsorted whole blood, the alpha and beta chains could not be paired.

The method behind the library was 5' RACE. Sequenced on a NextSeq 500. The TCR library protocol attached unique molecular identifiers to individual cDNA molecules to correct for sequencing error and PCR bias. Sequencing covered both TCR alpha and beta chains, and within each sample the abundances of alpha and beta sequences were tightly co-correlated. Under the source paper's analysis protocol: V gene, J gene and CDR3 annotation of TCR sequences was performed with Decombinator V4. TCRs were defined as expanded if a significant change between any two time points was detected under a Poisson model with p below 0.0001. Abundances of TCRs were expressed as counts per million after normalisation to the total number of TCRs sequenced in each sample. TRAV1-2 paired with TRAJ12, TRAJ20 or TRAJ33 defined MAIT TCRs, while TRAV10 paired with TRAJ18 defined iNKT TCRs. VDJdb, accessed 1 November 2021, was searched for CMV, EBV and SARS-CoV-2 annotated TCRs, excluding TCRs annotated for multiple antigens. Using fastp trimming at Q25 and MiXCR clonotype assembly, TCRdb reanalyzed the public sequencing data and kept in-frame beta chains. One record per CDR3 amino acid sequence lists the most common genes and DNA. TCRdb assigned the V and J calls; the authors' analysis was not used. Recorded for this sample are 20,000 to 25,000 distinct CDR3 sequences; around 5% of them occurred a single time. The top ten hold over 8.5% of the sample.

This clonotype was seen at least ten times. It has no known antigen specificity. Qualities for individual bases were not recorded, and no much larger clone is one base off. Set within a cohort of healthcare workers in London, UK, this nested case-control study involved weekly PCR testing of nasopharyngeal swabs along with blood sampling. Healthcare workers were enrolled in the week of the UK lockdown, from 23 to 31 March 2020, and were followed every week for up to roughly 15 weeks. Broad study findings and their caveats: VDJdb matching was skewed toward anti-spike CD8 responses, so virus-specific expansions were likely underestimated and private and CD4 specificities were missed.

The CDR3 runs 13 residues from the cysteine to the phenylalanine. Left in the record is the CDR3 DNA by itself, 39 bases read in frame from the first base. CDR1 and CDR2, per the germline V gene, are SGHTA and FQGNSA. Trimming removed 1 base from V and 10 bases from J, leaving 10 bases between the germline ends. This receptor was identified in an adult who was a healthcare worker with PCR-confirmed SARS-CoV-2 infection or an uninfected control (not recorded which). Sample: whole blood. This chain joins TRBV7-2 to TRBJ1-4; the D gene cannot be resolved reliably. The CDR3 corresponds to CASSLEAAGKLFF. The nucleotide sequence is TGTGCCAGCAGCTTAGAGGCGGCGGGAAAACTGTTTTTT. Extended through the reference TRBV7-2 and TRBJ1-4 proteins, this CDR3 yields the full variable domain: GAGVSQSPSNKVTEKGKDVELRCDPISGHTALYWYRQSLGQGLEFLIYFQGNSAPDKSGLPSDRFSAERTGGSVSTLTIQRTQQEDSAVYLCASSLEAAGKLFFGSGTQLSVL.